The entry below gives a single T cell receptor (beta chain) sequence along with its context. These data originate in a study of CD8 T cells in Susac syndrome. Trimming took 0 bases from V and 4 from J, leaving 6 bases between them. CDR1 and CDR2 from the germline V gene are SGHTA and FQGNSA. The CDR3 runs to 13 residues. RNA in amounts of roughly 0.5 to 1 ug was reverse transcribed with random hexamers. MiXCR, applied by TCRdb to the immunoSEQ multiplex PCR reads, yields one record per CDR3 protein. The repertoire consists of about 200,000 distinct CDR3 sequences, with about 95% occurring once and the leading ten covering 0.085% to 0.095%.

The clonotype was recovered from a human donor with multiple sclerosis. The sequencing input was CD4+ T cells from PBMCs. The chain recombines TRBV7-2 with TRBJ1-1; D gene uncertain. CDR3 region: CASSLAITTEAFF. The DNA for the CDR3 is TGTGCCAGCAGCTTAGCCATAACCACTGAAGCTTTCTTT.